The next 7 T cell receptor beta chains were all read from a single sample in a study of blood T cell repertoires in COVID-19. TCRdb's copy holds only in-frame clones and misses some; the assay was immunoSEQ multiplex PCR. The repertoire consists of over 250,000 clones, with roughly 87% occurring once and the leading ten covering 0.75% to 1%. The sample comprised PBMCs or T cells enriched from blood (not recorded which). The receptors originated from a woman aged 25 to 39 who had recovered from COVID-19.

The genes are TRBV6-5 and TRBJ2-3; TRBD1 aligns across 8 bases. The germline CDR1 and CDR2 sequences are MNHEY and SVGAGI. After removal of 7 bases from V and 5 bases from J, the junction contained 11 bases not matched to a gene. The CDR3 is made up of 15 amino acids. In DNA, the CDR3 is TGTGCCAGCATCCCGGACAGGGTAGGAAGAGATACGCAGTATTTT. Translation gives CASIPDRVGRDTQYF.

The gene calls are TRBV30 and TRBJ2-3, with 8 nucleotides matching TRBD2. Germline trimming cut 0 bases from V and 1 base from J; bases unmatched to any gene: 18. CDR1 and CDR2 (germline): GTSNPN, SVGIG (reference sequence). This CDR3 is 20 amino acids long. CDR3 DNA: TGTGCCTGGAGTGTATTTGATCCGGGGGGGCGTCTTTCTGGCACAGATACGCAGTATTTT. Amino acid sequence: CAWSVFDPGGRLSGTDTQYF.

The V gene is TRBV4-1, the J gene TRBJ2-2, with 10 bases lining up with TRBD1. The CDR3 has 15 residues. CDR1 is MGHRA, CDR2 YSYEKL, per germline. With V trimmed by 4 bases and J by 6 bases, 5 bases remained unmatched. The CDR3 sequence is CASSPRDRGAGELFF. In DNA form, the CDR3 reads TGCGCCAGCAGCCCTAGGGACAGGGGTGCCGGGGAGCTGTTTTTT.

The chain is built from TRBV28 and TRBJ2-7, with D perhaps TRBD1 (5 bases). Per germline, CDR1 MDHEN and CDR2 SYDVKM. The CDR3 covers 14 residues. Trimming cost V 10 bases and J 3 bases, with 19 bases left between them. Here the CDR3 reads CATGLPDTVYEQYF. Here the CDR3 DNA reads TGTGCCACCGGGTTGCCGGACACGGTCTACGAGCAGTACTTC.

This chain uses TRBV19 with TRBJ2-3, with D possibly TRBD2 on 6 matching bases. Deletions cut 8 bases from V and 3 bases from J, with 21 bases between. CDR1 is LNHDA and CDR2 is SQIVND in the germline V gene (reference sequence). The CDR3 covers 16 residues. Written as DNA, the CDR3 is TGTGCCAGTCCCTCAGGGACTCCAAGATCGACAGATACGCAGTATTTT. This translates into CASPSGTPRSTDTQYF. Looking up the rest from reference TRBV19 and TRBJ2-3 gives the full variable domain: DGGITQSPKYLFRKEGQNVTLSCEQNLNHDAMYWYRQDPGQGLRLIYYSQIVNDFQKGDIAEGYSVSREKKESFPLTVTSAQKNPTAFYLCASPSGTPRSTDTQYFGPGTRLTVL.

The V gene is TRBV5-4, the J gene TRBJ2-7; D gene unclear. Germline V gene sequence: CDR1 SGHNT, CDR2 YYREEE (reference sequence). V dropped 0 bases and J dropped 6 bases, with 10 bases sitting between them. This CDR3 comprises 13 residues. CDR3 DNA sequence: TGTGCCAGCAGCTTGGCGGAGCGTCGCGAGCAGTACTTC. This codes for CASSLAERREQYF.

V is TRBV5-1 and J is TRBJ2-5; the D gene is possibly TRBD2 (5 bases). Germline CDR1 and CDR2: SGHRS and YFSETQ. Trimming removed 0 bases at V and 1 base at J, with 10 bases between. This CDR3 contains 15 residues. The CDR3 sequence: CASSLEGGFQETQYF. As DNA, the CDR3 is TGCGCCAGCAGCTTGGAAGGCGGGTTCCAAGAGACCCAGTACTTC. The full variable domain, completed using reference TRBV5-1 and TRBJ2-5, is KAGVTQTPRYLIKTRGQQVTLSCSPISGHRSVSWYQQTPGQGLQFLFEYFSETQRNKGNFPGRFSGRQFSNSRSEMNVSTLELGDSALYLCASSLEGGFQETQYFGPGTRLLVL.